Listed below are T cell receptor beta chains from one sample, sequenced in a study of post-analysis software for immune sequencing data. TCRdb called the PCR reads again in MiXCR, with one record for every CDR3 protein. The sample lists a few hundred thousand distinct CDR3 sequences, 35% to 45% occurring once. The sequenced sample consisted of blood. The receptors were gathered from a girl aged 5 to 17 with multiple sclerosis. CDR3s include the opening cysteine and the closing phenylalanine or tryptophan. Fields, in order: J gene, clone size, V gene, D gene, CDR3 DNA, CDR3 protein. A D gene is named only where the DNA matches it firmly. Part of the rows lack a size; the others show once, few, many or a class for expanded clones.

J: TRBJ1-6
size: many
V: TRBV3-1
D: -
DNA: TGTGCCAGCAGCCAAGCCGGGACGGGAAATTCACCCCTCCACTTT
CDR3: CASSQAGTGNSPLHF

J: TRBJ1-6
size: -
V: TRBV5-6
D: TRBD1
DNA: TGTGCCAGCAGCTCCAAGGGACAGGGGAATTCACCCCTCCACTTT
CDR3: CASSSKGQGNSPLHF

J: TRBJ2-5
size: -
V: TRBV20-1
D: -
DNA: TGCAGTCCCTTCGGCGGGCAAAGGCGAGAGACCCAGTACTTC
CDR3: CSPFGGQRRETQYF

J: TRBJ1-1
size: many
V: TRBV7-3
D: -
DNA: TGTGCCAGCAGCCAAGGCCCAGGCACTGAAGCTTTCTTT
CDR3: CASSQGPGTEAFF

J: TRBJ1-1
size: few
V: TRBV19
D: TRBD1
DNA: TGTGCCAGTAGTAGAGGGGGCAGTAACACTGAAGCTTTCTTT
CDR3: CASSRGGSNTEAFF

J: TRBJ1-2
size: many
V: TRBV7-9
D: -
DNA: TGTGCCAGCAGCTTACTGGGGGCCGACTATGGCTACACCTTC
CDR3: CASSLLGADYGYTF

J: TRBJ1-1
size: few
V: TRBV6-2/TRBV6-3
D: -
DNA: TGTGCCAGCAGTTGGTTGGCGGGCACTGAAGCTTTCTTT
CDR3: CASSWLAGTEAFF

J: TRBJ1-1
size: many
V: TRBV6-4
D: -
DNA: TGTGCCAGCAGTGGAAGGGAGGGGACTGAAGCTTTCTTT
CDR3: CASSGREGTEAFF

J: TRBJ2-7
size: -
V: TRBV7-2
D: -
DNA: TGTGCCAGCAGCGCCACCACCGAGCAGTACTTC
CDR3: CASSATTEQYF

J: TRBJ1-3
size: -
V: TRBV7-3
D: TRBD1
DNA: TGTGCCAGCAGTCGGACAGGGAGTGCTGGAAACACCATATATTTT
CDR3: CASSRTGSAGNTIYF

J: TRBJ1-1
size: -
V: TRBV29-1
D: -
DNA: TGCAGCGTTCAACAGGGTCCCACTGAAGCTTTCTTT
CDR3: CSVQQGPTEAFF

J: TRBJ2-1
size: many
V: TRBV20-1
D: TRBD2
DNA: TGCAGTGCTAGAGTCTTAGGGACTAGCGGCAATGAGCAGTTCTTC
CDR3: CSARVLGTSGNEQFF

J: TRBJ2-1
size: -
V: TRBV28
D: -
DNA: TGTGTCAGCAGTTTGAGGCGGAGCTCCTACAATGAGCAGTTCTTC
CDR3: CVSSLRRSSYNEQFF

J: TRBJ1-1
size: -
V: TRBV28
D: -
DNA: TGTGCCAGCAGTTTAAGGGGTCGGCGCACTGAAGCTTTCTTT
CDR3: CASSLRGRRTEAFF

J: TRBJ2-3
size: few
V: TRBV5-1
D: -
DNA: TGCGCCAGCAGCTTCCGACAGCAAACAGATACGCAGTATTTT
CDR3: CASSFRQQTDTQYF

J: TRBJ2-3
size: few
V: TRBV5-1
D: TRBD2
DNA: TGCGCCAGCAGCAGGCGGGGGGACACAGATACGCAGTATTTT
CDR3: CASSRRGDTDTQYF

J: TRBJ2-7
size: many
V: TRBV5-1
D: TRBD1
DNA: TGCGCCAGCAGAAAGAGGACAGGGAGCTCCTACGAGCAGTACTTC
CDR3: CASRKRTGSSYEQYF

J: TRBJ2-1
size: many
V: TRBV11-1
D: -
DNA: TGTGCCAGCAGCTTAGGGGGACCCAATGAGCAGTTCTTC
CDR3: CASSLGGPNEQFF

J: TRBJ1-5
size: few
V: TRBV7-9
D: -
DNA: TGTGCCAGCAGCTCCGGCAGATACAATCCGCCCCAGCATTTT
CDR3: CASSSGRYNPPQHF

J: TRBJ2-5
size: -
V: TRBV2
D: -
DNA: TGTGCCAGCAGCCTCTCGCACGGACAAGAGACCCAGTACTTC
CDR3: CASSLSHGQETQYF

J: TRBJ2-7
size: medium-sized
V: TRBV10-3
D: -
DNA: TGTGCCATCGTTTGGGGCGATTTTTACGAGCAGTACTTC
CDR3: CAIVWGDFYEQYF

J: TRBJ2-5
size: few
V: TRBV3-1
D: -
DNA: TGTGCCAGCAGCCAAAATCCAGCGTCGGAGACCCAGTACTTC
CDR3: CASSQNPASETQYF

J: TRBJ1-5
size: many
V: TRBV3-1
D: -
DNA: TGTGCCAGCAGCCCAACCCCGGGACCCGTTAGCAATCAGCCCCAGCATTTT
CDR3: CASSPTPGPVSNQPQHF

J: TRBJ1-2
size: few
V: TRBV2
D: -
DNA: TGTGCCAGCAGTGTTAGGCAGAACTATGGCTACACCTTC
CDR3: CASSVRQNYGYTF

J: TRBJ1-1
size: -
V: TRBV6-5
D: -
DNA: TGTGCCAGCAGTCTCACAGGGAGGCGGACTGAAGCTTTCTTT
CDR3: CASSLTGRRTEAFF

J: TRBJ1-2
size: many
V: TRBV10-2
D: -
DNA: TGCGCCAGCAGTGATACAGTCCAGTGGTACACCTTC
CDR3: CASSDTVQWYTF

J: TRBJ2-2
size: once
V: TRBV5-1
D: -
DNA: TGCGCCAGCAGCTTGGAGGATTTTACCGCCGGGGAGCTGTTTTTT
CDR3: CASSLEDFTAGELFF

J: TRBJ2-6
size: few
V: TRBV28
D: -
DNA: TGTGCCAGCAGTTTATTTGGGCTCAATGGCTCTCGATCTGGAGGGGCCAACGTCCTGACTTTC
CDR3: CASSLFGLNGSRSGGANVLTF

J: TRBJ2-2
size: few
V: TRBV3-1
D: TRBD2
DNA: TGTGCCAGCAGCCAATCTAGCGGGACGAACACCGGGGAGCTGTTTTTT
CDR3: CASSQSSGTNTGELFF

J: TRBJ1-2
size: few
V: TRBV6-2/TRBV6-3
D: -
DNA: TGTGCCAGCAGTTACTCGACGGGGTCTGGCTACACCTTC
CDR3: CASSYSTGSGYTF

J: TRBJ2-1
size: many
V: TRBV11-2
D: -
DNA: TGTGCCAGCAGCTTAGACAGCGGGCCACGGGACGAGCAGTTCTTC
CDR3: CASSLDSGPRDEQFF